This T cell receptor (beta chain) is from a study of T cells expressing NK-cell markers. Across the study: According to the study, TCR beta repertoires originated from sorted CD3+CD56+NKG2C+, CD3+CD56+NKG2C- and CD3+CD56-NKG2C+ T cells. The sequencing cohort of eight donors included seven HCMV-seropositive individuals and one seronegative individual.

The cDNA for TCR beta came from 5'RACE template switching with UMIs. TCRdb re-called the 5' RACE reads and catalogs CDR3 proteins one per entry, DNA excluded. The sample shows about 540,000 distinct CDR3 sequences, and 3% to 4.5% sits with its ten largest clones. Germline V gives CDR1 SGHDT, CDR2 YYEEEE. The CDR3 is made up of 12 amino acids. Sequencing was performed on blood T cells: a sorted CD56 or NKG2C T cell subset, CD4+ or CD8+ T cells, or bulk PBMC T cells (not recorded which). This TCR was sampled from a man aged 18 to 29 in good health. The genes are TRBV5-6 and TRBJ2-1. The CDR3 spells CASSLGVTEQFF.